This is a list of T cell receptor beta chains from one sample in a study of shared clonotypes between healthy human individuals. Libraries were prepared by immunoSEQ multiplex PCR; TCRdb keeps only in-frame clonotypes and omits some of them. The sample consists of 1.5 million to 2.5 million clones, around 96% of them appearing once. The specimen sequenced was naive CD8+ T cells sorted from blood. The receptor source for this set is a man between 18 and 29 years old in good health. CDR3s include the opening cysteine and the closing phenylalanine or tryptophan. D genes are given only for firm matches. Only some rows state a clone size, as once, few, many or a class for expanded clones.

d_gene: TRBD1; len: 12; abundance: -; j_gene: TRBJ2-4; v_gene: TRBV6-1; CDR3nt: TGTGCCAGCACCTTGACAGGGTCCTGGGGAATCTTC; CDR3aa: CASTLTGSWGIF
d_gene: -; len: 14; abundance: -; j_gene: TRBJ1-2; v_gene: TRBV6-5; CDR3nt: TGTGCCAGCAGTCCCTCCCCTGGATTGAGAGGCTACACCTTC; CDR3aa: CASSPSPGLRGYTF
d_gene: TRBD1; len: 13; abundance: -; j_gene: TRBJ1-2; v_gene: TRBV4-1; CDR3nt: TGCGCCAGCAGCCTTTCAGGGGGAATTGGCTACACCTTC; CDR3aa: CASSLSGGIGYTF
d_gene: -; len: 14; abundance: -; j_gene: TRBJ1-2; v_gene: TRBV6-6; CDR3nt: TGTGCCAGCAGTCGGGCCGAGACCCTCTATGGCTACACCTTC; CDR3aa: CASSRAETLYGYTF
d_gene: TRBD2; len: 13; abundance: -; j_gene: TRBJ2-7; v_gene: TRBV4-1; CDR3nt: TGCGCCAGCAGCCAAGGACTAGCCGGCGAGCAGTACTTC; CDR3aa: CASSQGLAGEQYF
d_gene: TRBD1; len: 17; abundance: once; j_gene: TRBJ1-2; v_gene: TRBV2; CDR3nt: TGTGCCAGCAGTGAAGTAATCAGGACAGGGAGGAAGAGTGGCTACACCTTC; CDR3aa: CASSEVIRTGRKSGYTF
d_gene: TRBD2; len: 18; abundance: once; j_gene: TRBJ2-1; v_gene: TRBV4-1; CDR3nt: TGCGCCAGCAGCCAGTTAGGATGGGGGACTAGCGGGAGAGATCCTCCGTTCTTC; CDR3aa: CASSQLGWGTSGRDPPFF
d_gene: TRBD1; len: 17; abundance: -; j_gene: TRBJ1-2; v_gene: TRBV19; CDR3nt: TGTGCCAGTAGTGCTCCCCGGGACAGCGGGTCGACCTATGGCTACACCTTC; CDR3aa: CASSAPRDSGSTYGYTF
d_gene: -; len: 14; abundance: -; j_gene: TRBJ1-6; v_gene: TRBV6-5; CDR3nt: TGTGCCATTTCACAGGGTCCCTATAATTCACCCCTCCACTTT; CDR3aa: CAISQGPYNSPLHF
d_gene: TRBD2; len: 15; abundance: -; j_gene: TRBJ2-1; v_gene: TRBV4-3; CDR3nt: TGCGCCAGCAGCCAAGATCTAGCGGGGCCATGGGAGCAGTTCTTC; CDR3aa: CASSQDLAGPWEQFF
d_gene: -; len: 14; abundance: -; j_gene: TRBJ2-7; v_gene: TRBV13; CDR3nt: TGTGCCAGCAGCCGAGGGAGATTGGGAGGCGAGCAGTACTTC; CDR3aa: CASSRGRLGGEQYF
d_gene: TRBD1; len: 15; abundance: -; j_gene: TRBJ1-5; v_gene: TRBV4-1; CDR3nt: TGCGCCAGCAGCCAAGCGGGGACAGAAGATCAGCCCCAGCATTTT; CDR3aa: CASSQAGTEDQPQHF
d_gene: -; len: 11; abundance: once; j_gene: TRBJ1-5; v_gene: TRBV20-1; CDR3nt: TGCAGTGCCCGGGACAATCAGCCCCAGCATTTT; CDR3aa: CSARDNQPQHF
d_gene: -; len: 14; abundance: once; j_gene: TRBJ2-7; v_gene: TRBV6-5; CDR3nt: TGTGCCAGCAGTTACTCGGGGGATTCCTACGAGCAGTACTTC; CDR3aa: CASSYSGDSYEQYF
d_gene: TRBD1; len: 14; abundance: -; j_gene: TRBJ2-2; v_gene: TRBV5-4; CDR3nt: TGTGCCAGCAGCTTCACAGGGGGCACCGGGGAGCTGTTTTTT; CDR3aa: CASSFTGGTGELFF
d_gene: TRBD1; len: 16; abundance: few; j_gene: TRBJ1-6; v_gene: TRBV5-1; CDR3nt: TGCGCCAGCAGCCTTAACAGGGGGCTGAGAGATTCACCCCTCCACTTT; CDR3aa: CASSLNRGLRDSPLHF
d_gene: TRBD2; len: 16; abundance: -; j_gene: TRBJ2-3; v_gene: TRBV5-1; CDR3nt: TGCGCCAGCAGCTCGACCTCTAGCGGGAGCACAGATACGCAGTATTTT; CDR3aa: CASSSTSSGSTDTQYF
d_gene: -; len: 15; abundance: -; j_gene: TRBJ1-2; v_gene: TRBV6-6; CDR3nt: TGTGCCAGCAGTTACTCGTTGGGGGACTTGGATGGCTACACCTTC; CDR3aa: CASSYSLGDLDGYTF
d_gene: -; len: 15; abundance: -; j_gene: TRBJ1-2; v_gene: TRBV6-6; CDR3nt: TGTGCCAGCAGTTTATCAGGGGAAGGGGGGTATGGCTACACCTTC; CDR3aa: CASSLSGEGGYGYTF
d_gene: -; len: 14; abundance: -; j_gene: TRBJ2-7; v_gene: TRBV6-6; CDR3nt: TGTGCCAGCGGCCTGGGACCGGACACCTACGAGCAGTACTTC; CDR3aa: CASGLGPDTYEQYF
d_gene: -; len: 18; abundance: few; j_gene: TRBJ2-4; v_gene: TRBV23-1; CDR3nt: TGCGCCAGCAGTCAATCTCGCAAGAAAACTCTAGCCAAAAACATTCAGTACTTC; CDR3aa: CASSQSRKKTLAKNIQYF
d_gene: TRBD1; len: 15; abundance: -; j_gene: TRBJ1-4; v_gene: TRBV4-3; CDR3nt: TGCGCCAGCAGCCAGCTGACCGGGACAGACGAAAAACTGTTTTTT; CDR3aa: CASSQLTGTDEKLFF
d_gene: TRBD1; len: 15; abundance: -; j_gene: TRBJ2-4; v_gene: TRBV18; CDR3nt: TGTGCCAGCTCACCGACGGACAGGGCTAAAAACATTCAGTACTTC; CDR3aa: CASSPTDRAKNIQYF
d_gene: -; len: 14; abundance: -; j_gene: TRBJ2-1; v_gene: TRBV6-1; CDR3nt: TGTGCCAGCAGTGCCGCGGGTCCGTACAATGAGCAGTTCTTC; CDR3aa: CASSAAGPYNEQFF
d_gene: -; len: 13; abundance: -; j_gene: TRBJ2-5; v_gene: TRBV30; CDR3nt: TGTGCCTGGATTCCCAGGGGAGCAGAGACCCAGTACTTC; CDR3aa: CAWIPRGAETQYF
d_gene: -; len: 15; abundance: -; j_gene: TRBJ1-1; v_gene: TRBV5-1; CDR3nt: TGCGCCAGCAGCTTGGCCCTCGGGGTGAACACTGAAGCTTTCTTT; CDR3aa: CASSLALGVNTEAFF
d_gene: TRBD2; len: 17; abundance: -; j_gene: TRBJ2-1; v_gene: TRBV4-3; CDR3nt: TGCGCCAGCAGCCAAGATCTAGCGGGGGGACATTACAATGAGCAGTTCTTC; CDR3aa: CASSQDLAGGHYNEQFF
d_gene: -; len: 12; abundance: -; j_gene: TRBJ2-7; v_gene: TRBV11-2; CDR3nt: TGTGCCAGCAGCCCGACCGATTACGAGCAGTACTTC; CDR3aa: CASSPTDYEQYF
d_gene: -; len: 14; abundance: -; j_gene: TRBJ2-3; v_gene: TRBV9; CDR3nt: TGTGCCAGCAGCGTAGATAGGAGTACAGATACGCAGTATTTT; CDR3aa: CASSVDRSTDTQYF
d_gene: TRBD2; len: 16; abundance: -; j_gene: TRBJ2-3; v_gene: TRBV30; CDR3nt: TGTGCCTGGAGTGGAGTAGCGGGAGGCTCCACAGATACGCAGTATTTT; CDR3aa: CAWSGVAGGSTDTQYF
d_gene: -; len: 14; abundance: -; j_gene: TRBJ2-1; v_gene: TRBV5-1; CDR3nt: TGCGCCAGCAGCTTGGGGGGTGCGGCAAGCGAGCAGTTCTTC; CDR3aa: CASSLGGAASEQFF
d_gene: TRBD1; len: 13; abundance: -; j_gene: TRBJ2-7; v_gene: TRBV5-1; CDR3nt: TGCGCCAGCAGCATAACAGGGGGCTTCGAGCAGTACTTC; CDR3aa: CASSITGGFEQYF
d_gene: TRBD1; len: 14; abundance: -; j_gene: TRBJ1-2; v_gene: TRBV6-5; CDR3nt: TGTGCCAGCAGTTACGGGGACAGGGGGCGCGGCTACACCTTC; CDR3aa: CASSYGDRGRGYTF
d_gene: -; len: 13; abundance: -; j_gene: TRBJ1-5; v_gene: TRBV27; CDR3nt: TGTGCCAGCAGTCCGCATAGCAATCAGCCCCAGCATTTT; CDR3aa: CASSPHSNQPQHF
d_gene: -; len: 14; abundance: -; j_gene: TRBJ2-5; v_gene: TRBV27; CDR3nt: TGTGCCAGCAGTTTAGGGGGGCCCCAAGAGACCCAGTACTTC; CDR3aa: CASSLGGPQETQYF
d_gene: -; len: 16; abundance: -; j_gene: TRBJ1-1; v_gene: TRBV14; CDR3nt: TGTGCCAGCAGCCAAGGTCAGGTGAAAGGGACCACTGAAGCTTTCTTT; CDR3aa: CASSQGQVKGTTEAFF
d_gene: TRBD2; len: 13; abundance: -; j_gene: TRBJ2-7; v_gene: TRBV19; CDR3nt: TGTGCCAGTAGCCCGGGACTAGGCTACGAGCAGTACTTC; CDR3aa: CASSPGLGYEQYF
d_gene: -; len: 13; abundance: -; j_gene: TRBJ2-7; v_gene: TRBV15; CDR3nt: TGTGCCACCAGCAGAGAGGGCGGGGTTGAGCAGTACTTC; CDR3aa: CATSREGGVEQYF
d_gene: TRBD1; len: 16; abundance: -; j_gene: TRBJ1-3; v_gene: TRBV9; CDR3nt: TGTGCCAGCAGCGTAGGGGACAGAGACTCTGGAAACACCATATATTTT; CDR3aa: CASSVGDRDSGNTIYF
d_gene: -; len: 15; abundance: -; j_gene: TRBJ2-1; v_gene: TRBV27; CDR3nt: TGTGCCAGCAGTTTCGGGCAGGGCCTGCACAATGAGCAGTTCTTC; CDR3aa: CASSFGQGLHNEQFF
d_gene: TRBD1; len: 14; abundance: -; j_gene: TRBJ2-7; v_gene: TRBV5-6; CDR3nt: TGTGCCAGCAGCCCCGGGACAGGTATATCCGAGCAGTACTTC; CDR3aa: CASSPGTGISEQYF
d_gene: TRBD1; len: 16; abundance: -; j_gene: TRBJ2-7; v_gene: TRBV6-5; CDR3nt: TGTGCCAGCAGTTACGGGGGGACAGGATTAACCTACGAGCAGTACTTC; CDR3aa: CASSYGGTGLTYEQYF
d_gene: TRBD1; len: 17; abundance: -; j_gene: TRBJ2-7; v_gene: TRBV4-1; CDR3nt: TGCGCCAGCAGCCAATTCCCCCCCGGGACAGGGGATTACGAGCAGTACTTC; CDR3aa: CASSQFPPGTGDYEQYF
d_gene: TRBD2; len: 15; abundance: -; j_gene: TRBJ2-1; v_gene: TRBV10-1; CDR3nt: TGCGCCAGCAGTGAGTCACGGGAGGGCCGCGATGAGCAGTTCTTC; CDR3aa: CASSESREGRDEQFF
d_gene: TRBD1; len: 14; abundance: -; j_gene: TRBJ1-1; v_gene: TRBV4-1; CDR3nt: TGCGCCAGCAGCCAGACAGGGATTAACACTGAAGCTTTCTTT; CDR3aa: CASSQTGINTEAFF